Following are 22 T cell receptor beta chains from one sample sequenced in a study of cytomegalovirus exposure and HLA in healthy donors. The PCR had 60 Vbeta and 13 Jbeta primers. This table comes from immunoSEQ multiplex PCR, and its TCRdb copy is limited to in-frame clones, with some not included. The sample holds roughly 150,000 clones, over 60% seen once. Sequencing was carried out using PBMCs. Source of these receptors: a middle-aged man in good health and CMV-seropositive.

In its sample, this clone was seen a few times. CDR3 protein: CASSARTAHGDCPECEQYF. CDR3 coding DNA: TGTGCCAGCAGCGCAAGAACGGCACACGGGGACTGTCCGGAGTGCGAGCAGTACTTC. The chain joins TRBV21-1 to TRBJ2-7; TRBD2 is the table's D call and was not checked against the DNA. TRBV21-1 is shown as a pseudogene. This CDR3 is 19 amino acids long.

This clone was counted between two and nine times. CDR3 protein: CASSSRPQGARSSYEQYF. CDR3 sequence (DNA): TGTGCCAGCAGCTCCCGCCCTCAGGGGGCTAGGAGCTCCTACGAGCAGTACTTC. The chain links TRBV5-4 to TRBJ2-7; 8 positions agree with TRBD1. Trimming cost V 3 bases and J 0 bases; bases outside gene matches: 14. CDR1 SGHNT and CDR2 YYREEE come from the germline V gene (reference sequence). This CDR3 is built from 18 residues. The entire variable domain, with the rest obtained from reference TRBV5-4 and TRBJ2-7, is as follows: ETGVTQSPTHLIKTRGQQVTLRCSSQSGHNTVSWYQQALGQGPQFIFQYYREEENGRGNFPPRFSGLQFPNYSSELNVNALELDDSALYLCASSSRPQGARSSYEQYFGPGTRLTVT.

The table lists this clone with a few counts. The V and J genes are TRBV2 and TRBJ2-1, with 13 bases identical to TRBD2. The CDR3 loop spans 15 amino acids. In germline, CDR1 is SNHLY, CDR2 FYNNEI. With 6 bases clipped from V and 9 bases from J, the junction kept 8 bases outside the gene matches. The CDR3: CASSVRLAGGGEQFF. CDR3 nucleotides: TGTGCCAGCAGCGTTCGACTAGCGGGAGGTGGTGAGCAGTTCTTC.

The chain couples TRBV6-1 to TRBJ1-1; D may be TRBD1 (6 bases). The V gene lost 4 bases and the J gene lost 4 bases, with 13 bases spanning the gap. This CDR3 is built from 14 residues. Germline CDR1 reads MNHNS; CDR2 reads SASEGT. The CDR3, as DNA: TGTGCCAGCAGTGGGCTACAGGGTTCCACTGAAGCTTTCTTT. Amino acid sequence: CASSGLQGSTEAFF.

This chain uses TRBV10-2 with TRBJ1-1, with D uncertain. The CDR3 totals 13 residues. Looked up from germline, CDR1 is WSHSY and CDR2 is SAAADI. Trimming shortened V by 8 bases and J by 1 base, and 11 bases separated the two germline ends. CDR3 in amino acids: CASEEERNTEAFF. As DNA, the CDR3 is TGCGCCAGCGAGGAGGAGCGGAACACTGAAGCTTTCTTT.

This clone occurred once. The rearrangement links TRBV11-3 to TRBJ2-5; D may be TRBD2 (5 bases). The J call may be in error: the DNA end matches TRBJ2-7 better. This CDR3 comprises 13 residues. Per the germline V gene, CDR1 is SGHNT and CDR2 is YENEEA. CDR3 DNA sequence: TGTGCCAGCAGCTTAGGCATAGCGTACGAGCAGTACTTC. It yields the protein CASSLGIAYEQYF.

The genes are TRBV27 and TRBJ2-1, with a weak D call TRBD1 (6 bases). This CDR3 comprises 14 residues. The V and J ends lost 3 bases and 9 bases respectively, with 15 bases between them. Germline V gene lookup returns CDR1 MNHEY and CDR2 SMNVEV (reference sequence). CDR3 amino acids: CASSFVGGTGEQFF. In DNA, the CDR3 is TGTGCCAGCAGTTTTGTTGGGGGCACGGGTGAGCAGTTCTTC.

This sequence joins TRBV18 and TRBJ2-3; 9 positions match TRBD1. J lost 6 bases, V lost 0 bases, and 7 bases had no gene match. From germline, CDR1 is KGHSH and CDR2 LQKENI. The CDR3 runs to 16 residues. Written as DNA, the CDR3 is TGTGCCAGCTCACCACCAATTGGACAGGGGTTCGATACGCAGTATTTT. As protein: CASSPPIGQGFDTQYF.

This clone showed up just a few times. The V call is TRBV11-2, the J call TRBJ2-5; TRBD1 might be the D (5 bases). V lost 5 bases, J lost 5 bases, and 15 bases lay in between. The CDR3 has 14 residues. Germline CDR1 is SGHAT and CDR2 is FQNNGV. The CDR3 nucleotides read TGTGCCAGCAGCCCCATAAGGGGTTGGGAGACCCAGTACTTC. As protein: CASSPIRGWETQYF. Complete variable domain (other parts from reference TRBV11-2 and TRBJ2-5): EAGVAQSPRYKIIEKRQSVAFWCNPISGHATLYWYQQILGQGPKLLIQFQNNGVVDDSQLPKDRFSAERLKGVDSTLKIQPAKLEDSAVYLCASSPIRGWETQYFGPGTRLLVL.

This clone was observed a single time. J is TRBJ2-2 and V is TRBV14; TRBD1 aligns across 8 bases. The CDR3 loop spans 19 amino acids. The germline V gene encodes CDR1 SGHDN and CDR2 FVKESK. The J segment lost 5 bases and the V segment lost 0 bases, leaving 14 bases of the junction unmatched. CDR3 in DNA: TGTGCCAGCAGCCAAGAGGTGATACAGGGGGTCGACCTTACCGGGGAGCTGTTTTTT. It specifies CASSQEVIQGVDLTGELFF.

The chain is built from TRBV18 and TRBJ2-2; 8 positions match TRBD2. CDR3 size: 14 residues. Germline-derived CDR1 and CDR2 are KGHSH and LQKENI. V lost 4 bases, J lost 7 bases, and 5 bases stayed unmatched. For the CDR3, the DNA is TGTGCCAGCTCACTGGGACTAGGCGTCGGGGAGCTGTTTTTT. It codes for CASSLGLGVGELFF.

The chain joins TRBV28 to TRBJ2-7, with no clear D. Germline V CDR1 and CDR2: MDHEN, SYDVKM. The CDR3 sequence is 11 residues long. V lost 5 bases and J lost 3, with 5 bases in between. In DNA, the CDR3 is TGTGCCAGCAGTCCCTTCTACGAGCAGTACTTC. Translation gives CASSPFYEQYF.

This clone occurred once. The CDR3 DNA sequence: TGTGCCAGCCCGTCGAACCCCCGGACGGGGGCCTACGAGCAGTACTTC. Protein sequence: CASPSNPRTGAYEQYF. The rearrangement uses TRBV27 and TRBJ2-7; weak D call: TRBD2 (6 bases). The CDR3 length is 16 residues. The germline V gene has CDR1 MNHEY and CDR2 SMNVEV (reference sequence). The V end was cut by 8 bases, the J end by 2 bases, with 22 bases between.

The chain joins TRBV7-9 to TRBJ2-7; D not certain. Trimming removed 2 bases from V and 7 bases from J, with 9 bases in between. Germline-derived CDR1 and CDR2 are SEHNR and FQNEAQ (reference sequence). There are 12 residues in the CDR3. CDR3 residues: CASSLMADEQYF. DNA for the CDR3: TGTGCCAGCAGCTTAATGGCGGATGAGCAGTACTTC.

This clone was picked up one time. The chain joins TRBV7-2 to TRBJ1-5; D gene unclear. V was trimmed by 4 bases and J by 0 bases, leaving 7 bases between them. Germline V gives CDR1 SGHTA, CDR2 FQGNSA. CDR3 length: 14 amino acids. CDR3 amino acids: CASSSLSSNQPQHF. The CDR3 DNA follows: TGTGCCAGCAGCTCTCTGAGTAGCAATCAGCCCCAGCATTTT.

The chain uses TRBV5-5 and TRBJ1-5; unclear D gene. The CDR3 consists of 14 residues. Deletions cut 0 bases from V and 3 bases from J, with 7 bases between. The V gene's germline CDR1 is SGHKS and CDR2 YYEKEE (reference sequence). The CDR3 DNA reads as TGTGCCAGCAGCTTGGTTCCGGTCAATCAGCCCCAGCATTTT. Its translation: CASSLVPVNQPQHF.

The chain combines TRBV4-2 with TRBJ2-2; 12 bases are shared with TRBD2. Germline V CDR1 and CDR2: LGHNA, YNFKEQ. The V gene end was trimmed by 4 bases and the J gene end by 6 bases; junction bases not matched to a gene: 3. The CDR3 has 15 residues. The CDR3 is CASSPLAGGPGELFF. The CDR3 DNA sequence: TGTGCCAGCAGCCCCCTAGCGGGAGGGCCCGGGGAGCTGTTTTTT.

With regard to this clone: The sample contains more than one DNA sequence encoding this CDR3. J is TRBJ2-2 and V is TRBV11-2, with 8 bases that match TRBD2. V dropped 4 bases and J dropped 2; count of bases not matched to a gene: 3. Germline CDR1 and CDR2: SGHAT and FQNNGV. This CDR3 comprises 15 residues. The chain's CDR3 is CASSSGLANTGELFF. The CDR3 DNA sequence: TGTGCCAGCAGCTCTGGACTAGCTAACACCGGGGAGCTGTTTTTT.

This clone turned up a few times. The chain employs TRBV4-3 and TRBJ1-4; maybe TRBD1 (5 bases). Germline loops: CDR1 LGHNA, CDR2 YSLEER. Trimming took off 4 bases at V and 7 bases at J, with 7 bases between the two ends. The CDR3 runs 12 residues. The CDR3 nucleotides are TGCGCCAGCAGCCGGCAGGGTGAAAAACTGTTTTTT. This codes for CASSRQGEKLFF.

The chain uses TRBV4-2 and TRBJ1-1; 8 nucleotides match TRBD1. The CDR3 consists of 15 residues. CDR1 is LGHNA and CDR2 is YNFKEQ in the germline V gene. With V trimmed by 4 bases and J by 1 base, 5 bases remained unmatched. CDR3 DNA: TGTGCCAGCAGCCGCACCGGACAGGGGAACACTGAAGCTTTCTTT. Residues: CASSRTGQGNTEAFF.

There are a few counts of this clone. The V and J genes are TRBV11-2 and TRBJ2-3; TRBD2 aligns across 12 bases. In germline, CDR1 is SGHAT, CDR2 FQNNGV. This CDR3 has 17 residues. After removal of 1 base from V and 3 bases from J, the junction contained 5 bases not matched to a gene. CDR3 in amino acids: CASSLGTSGRITDTQYF. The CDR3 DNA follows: TGTGCCAGCAGCTTAGGAACTAGCGGGAGGATAACAGATACGCAGTATTTT.

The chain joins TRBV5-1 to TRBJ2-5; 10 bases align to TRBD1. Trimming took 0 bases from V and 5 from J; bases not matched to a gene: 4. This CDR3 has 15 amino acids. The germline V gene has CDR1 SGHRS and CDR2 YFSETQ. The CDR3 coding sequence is TGCGCCAGCAGCTTGGGACAGGGGGCTGGGGAGACCCAGTACTTC. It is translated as CASSLGQGAGETQYF.